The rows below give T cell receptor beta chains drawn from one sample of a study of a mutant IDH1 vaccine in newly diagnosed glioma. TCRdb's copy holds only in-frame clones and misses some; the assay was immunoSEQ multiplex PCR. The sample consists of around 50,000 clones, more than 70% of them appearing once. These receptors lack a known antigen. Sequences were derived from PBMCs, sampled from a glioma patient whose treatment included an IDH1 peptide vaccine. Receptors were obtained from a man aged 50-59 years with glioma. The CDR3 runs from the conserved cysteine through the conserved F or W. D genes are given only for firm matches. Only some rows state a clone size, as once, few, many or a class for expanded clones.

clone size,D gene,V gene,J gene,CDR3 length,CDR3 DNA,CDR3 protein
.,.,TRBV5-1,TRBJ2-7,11,TGCGCCAGCAGCTCGGGACCCGAGCAGTACTTC,CASSSGPEQYF
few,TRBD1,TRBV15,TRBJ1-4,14,TGTGCCACCAGCAGAGATCTCGCGGGACAGATACTGTTTTTT,CATSRDLAGQILFF
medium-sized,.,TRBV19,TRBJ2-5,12,TGTGCCAGTAGGCAGAGTGGAGAGACCCAGTACTTC,CASRQSGETQYF
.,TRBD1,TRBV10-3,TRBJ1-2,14,TGTGCCATCAGTTCAGGGGGCGCTTACTATGGCTACACCTTC,CAISSGGAYYGYTF
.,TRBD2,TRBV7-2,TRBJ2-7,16,TGTGCCAGCAGCCCCCCCGGGCGGGGGGGCGCCAACGAGCAGTACTTC,CASSPPGRGGANEQYF
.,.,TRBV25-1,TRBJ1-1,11,TGTGCCAGCAGTGAATTCACTGAAGCTTTCTTT,CASSEFTEAFF
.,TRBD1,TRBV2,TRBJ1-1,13,TGTGCCAGCAGCGGGACAGGTGACACTGAAGCTTTCTTT,CASSGTGDTEAFF
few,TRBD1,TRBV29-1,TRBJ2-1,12,TGCAGCGTAGAAGACAGGGTCTATGAGCAGTTCTTC,CSVEDRVYEQFF
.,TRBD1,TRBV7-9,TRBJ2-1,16,TGTGCCAGCAGCTGGGGGACAGGGAGCTCCTACAATGAGCAGTTCTTC,CASSWGTGSSYNEQFF
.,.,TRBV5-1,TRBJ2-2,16,TGCGCCAGCAGCTTGGAGCGGACAGAAATCTCCGGGGAGCTGTTTTTT,CASSLERTEISGELFF
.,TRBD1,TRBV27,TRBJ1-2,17,TGTGCCAGCAGTTGGCCCACAGGGGATGGGGCTAACTATGGCTACACCTTC,CASSWPTGDGANYGYTF
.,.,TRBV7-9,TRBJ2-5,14,TGTGCCAGCAGCTTAGGGACCTGGGGGGAGACCCAGTACTTC,CASSLGTWGETQYF
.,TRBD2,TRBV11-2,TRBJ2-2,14,TGTGCCAGCAGCTTCCTCGGACTAGCCGGGGAGCTGTTTTTT,CASSFLGLAGELFF
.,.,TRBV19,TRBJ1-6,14,TGTGCCAGTAGTATAGAGGGGACGATTTCACCCCTCCACTTT,CASSIEGTISPLHF
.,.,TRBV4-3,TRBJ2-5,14,TGCGCCAGCAGCTCGGTTTCGGGGGGCGAGACCCAGTACTTC,CASSSVSGGETQYF
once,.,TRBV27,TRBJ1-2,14,TGTGCCAGCCGGGTCGGGGGGGCGAACTATGGCTACACCTTC,CASRVGGANYGYTF
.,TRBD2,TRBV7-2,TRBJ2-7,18,TGTGCCAGCAGCATCATGTCACAGATAGCGGGGGGAACCTACGAGCAGTACTTC,CASSIMSQIAGGTYEQYF
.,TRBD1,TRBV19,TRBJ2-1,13,TGTGCCAGTAGCCGGGACAGGGCTTATGAGCAGTTCTTC,CASSRDRAYEQFF